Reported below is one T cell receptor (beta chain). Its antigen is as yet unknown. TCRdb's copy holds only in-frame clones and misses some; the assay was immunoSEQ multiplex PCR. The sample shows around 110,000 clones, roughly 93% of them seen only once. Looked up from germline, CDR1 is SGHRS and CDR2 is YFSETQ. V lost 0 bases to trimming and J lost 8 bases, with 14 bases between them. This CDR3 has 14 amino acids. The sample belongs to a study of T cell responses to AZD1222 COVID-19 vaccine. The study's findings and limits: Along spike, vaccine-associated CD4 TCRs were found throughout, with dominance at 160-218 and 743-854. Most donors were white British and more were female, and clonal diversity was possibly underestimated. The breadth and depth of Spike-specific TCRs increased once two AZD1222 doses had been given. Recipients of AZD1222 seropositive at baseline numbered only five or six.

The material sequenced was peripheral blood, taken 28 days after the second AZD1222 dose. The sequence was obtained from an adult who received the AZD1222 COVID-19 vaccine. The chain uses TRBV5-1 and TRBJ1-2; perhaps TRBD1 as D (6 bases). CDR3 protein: CASSLAQGIWGYTF. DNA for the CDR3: TGCGCCAGCAGCTTGGCCCAGGGGATTTGGGGCTACACCTTC.